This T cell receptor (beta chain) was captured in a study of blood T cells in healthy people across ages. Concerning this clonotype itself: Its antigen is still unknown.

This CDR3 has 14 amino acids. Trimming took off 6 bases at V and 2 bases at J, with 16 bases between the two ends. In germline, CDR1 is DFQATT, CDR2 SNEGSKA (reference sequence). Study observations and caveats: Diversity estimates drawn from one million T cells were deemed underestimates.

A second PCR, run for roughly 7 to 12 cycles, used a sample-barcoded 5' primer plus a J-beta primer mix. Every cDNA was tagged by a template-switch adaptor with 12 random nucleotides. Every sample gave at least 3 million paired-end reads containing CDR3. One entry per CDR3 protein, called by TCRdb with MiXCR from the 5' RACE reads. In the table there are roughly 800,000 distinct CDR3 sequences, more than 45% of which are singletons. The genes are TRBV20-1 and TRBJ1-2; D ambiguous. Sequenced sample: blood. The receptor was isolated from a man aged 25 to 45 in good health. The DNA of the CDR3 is TGCAGTGCCAAAGAAAGGGAACAGAACTATGGCTACACCTTC. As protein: CSAKEREQNYGYTF.